These T cell receptor beta chains were read from a single sample in a study of early T cells in non-severe SARS-CoV-2 infection. Each CDR3 protein is one row after TCRdb ran MiXCR on the 5' RACE reads. The sample consists of some 45,000 distinct CDR3 sequences, around 6.8% of them appearing once. The sequenced material came from whole blood. The receptor source for this set is an adult who was a healthcare worker with PCR-confirmed SARS-CoV-2 infection or an uninfected control (not recorded which). Each CDR3 is given with its conserved first and last residue. Each record gives: clone size, J gene, D gene, V gene, CDR3 DNA, CDR3 protein. The D gene is left open where the match is weak. Clone sizes are given selectively: once, few, many, or a class where the clone is expanded.

many	TRBJ1-5	.	TRBV27	TGTGCCAGCACTCCTATCCCCCCTACAGGCTACCATAGCAATCAGCCCCAGCATTTT	CASTPIPPTGYHSNQPQHF
few	TRBJ2-3	.	TRBV18	TGTGCCAGCTCACCCTTCTCACAGGGAAGGACGCAGTATTTT	CASSPFSQGRTQYF
.	TRBJ1-4	.	TRBV7-6	TGTGCCAGCAGCTCCACTAGGGGAGAAAAACTGTTTTTT	CASSSTRGEKLFF
many	TRBJ1-6	TRBD1	TRBV6-2/TRBV6-3	TGTGCCAGCAGTGCTACAGGGGGCGTTTCACCCCTCCACTTT	CASSATGGVSPLHF
few	TRBJ2-5	TRBD2	TRBV7-2	TGTGCCAGCAGCTTAGCGGCTAGCGGGGGGCAAGAGACCCAGTACTTC	CASSLAASGGQETQYF
many	TRBJ2-7	.	TRBV12-3/TRBV12-4	TGTGCCAGCAGTTTTTGGGGTAACGAGCAGTACTTC	CASSFWGNEQYF
many	TRBJ1-6	.	TRBV9	TGTGCCAGCAGCGTAAGCTCGGGGGACATGCCAAATTCACCCCTCCACTTT	CASSVSSGDMPNSPLHF
many	TRBJ2-5	.	TRBV28	TGTGCCAGCACGTCCGGGACTGCTAAAGAGACCCAGTACTTC	CASTSGTAKETQYF
.	TRBJ2-3	TRBD2	TRBV3-1	TGTGCCAGCAGCCAAGGCCCCCCGGGACTAGCGGGGGGGCCGACCAATACGCAGTATTTT	CASSQGPPGLAGGPTNTQYF
few	TRBJ2-2	.	TRBV12-3/TRBV12-4	TGTGCCAGCAGTTTAAACAGGGACACCGGGGAGCTGTTTTTT	CASSLNRDTGELFF
few	TRBJ1-6	TRBD1	TRBV5-4	TGTGCCAGCAGCCGGGACAGGGGGCAAAGTAATTCACCCCTCCACTTT	CASSRDRGQSNSPLHF
few	TRBJ2-1	TRBD2	TRBV6-5	TGTGCCAGCAGTCGACCCGGGACTAAGTACAATGAGCAGTTCTTC	CASSRPGTKYNEQFF
medium-sized	TRBJ2-5	.	TRBV20-1	TGCAGTGCTAGAGTAGGGGGGAACCAAGAGACCCAGTACTTC	CSARVGGNQETQYF
few	TRBJ2-7	TRBD1	TRBV6-5	TGTGCCAGCAGTTATCCGAGACAGGGGGCGCGGGAGCAGTACTTC	CASSYPRQGAREQYF
few	TRBJ2-5	.	TRBV29-1	TGCAGCGTTAGGCCGAAACAAGAGACCCAGTACTTC	CSVRPKQETQYF
many	TRBJ1-5	.	TRBV2	TGTGCCAGCAGGGACGAGGCCTCGAGCAATCAGCCCCAGCATTTT	CASRDEASSNQPQHF
few	TRBJ2-3	.	TRBV4-2	TGTGCCAGCAGCCAAGATCGTAGCGTCGGGACAGATACGCAGTATTTT	CASSQDRSVGTDTQYF
.	TRBJ2-3	TRBD1	TRBV6-5	TGTGCCAGCAGTTATCACTCCGCGACAGGGGGCACCACAGATACGCAGTATTTT	CASSYHSATGGTTDTQYF
.	TRBJ1-1	.	TRBV27	TGTGCCAGCAGTTTTGTTCAGGGGCGGAGGGCTTTCTTT	CASSFVQGRRAFF
.	TRBJ1-1	.	TRBV18	TGTGCCAGCTCCCTCGCTGGAACTGAAGCTTTCTTT	CASSLAGTEAFF
.	TRBJ2-3	.	TRBV6-6	TGTGCCAGCAGTGCCCGGTCGGCGCTCCATGCGGATACGCAGTATTTT	CASSARSALHADTQYF
few	TRBJ2-3	.	TRBV10-3	TGTGCCATGAGGGGAGGAGGCGACCATCCGAAAGATACGCAGTATTTT	CAMRGGGDHPKDTQYF
many	TRBJ2-1	.	TRBV13	TGTGCCAGCAGCTCAGAGGATAAGCAGTTCTTC	CASSSEDKQFF
.	TRBJ2-7	.	TRBV7-8	TGTGCCAGCAGCTTAGAGGCGGAAAAGGAGCAGTACTTC	CASSLEAEKEQYF
many	TRBJ2-7	TRBD2	TRBV18	TGTGCCAGCTCAGTAGCGGGGGAAGACGAGCAGTACTTC	CASSVAGEDEQYF
.	TRBJ1-6	TRBD1	TRBV5-1	TGCGCCAGCAGCTTGGAAGGGGGCGTCTCACCCCTCCACTTT	CASSLEGGVSPLHF
.	TRBJ2-5	.	TRBV29-1	TGCAGCGTTGAGCTCCCCAGGGTCGAGGAAGAGACCCAGTACTTC	CSVELPRVEEETQYF
.	TRBJ1-1	.	TRBV5-1	TGCGCCAGCCGAGGGGAAGGGTACACTGAAGCTTTCTTT	CASRGEGYTEAFF
.	TRBJ2-2	TRBD2	TRBV7-8	TGTGCCAGCAGCTTAGACCGGCGGGGGGTAACCGGGGAGCTGTTTTTT	CASSLDRRGVTGELFF
many	TRBJ2-1	TRBD2	TRBV4-3	TGCGCCAGCAGCCAAGATTGGGTAGCGGGGGTCAATGAGCAGTTCTTC	CASSQDWVAGVNEQFF
.	TRBJ2-1	.	TRBV18	TGTGCCAGCTCATCCTATCACGGAGTCGGGGATGAGCAGTTCTTC	CASSSYHGVGDEQFF
.	TRBJ1-5	TRBD1	TRBV20-1	TGCAGTGCTAGTCCTGGGACAGGGGGGCAGCCCCAGCATTTT	CSASPGTGGQPQHF
.	TRBJ1-3	TRBD1	TRBV18	TGTGCCAGCTCACCCCAGGGACAGGGGGCAGGAAACACCATATATTTT	CASSPQGQGAGNTIYF